This T cell receptor (beta chain) was captured in a study of blood T cell repertoires in COVID-19. Generated by immunoSEQ multiplex PCR, the TCRdb table keeps only in-frame clones and is missing some. The sample records around 250,000 clones, roughly 89% being singletons. V gave up 6 bases and J gave up 1 base, with 16 bases separating them. The CDR3 sequence is 15 residues long. Germline CDR1 and CDR2: LNHDA and SQIVND (reference sequence). Clinical history reported by participants formed the basis on which cohorts were assigned. The clonotype was recovered from a woman aged 25-40 years who had recovered from COVID-19. The sequenced sample was PBMCs or T cells enriched from blood (not recorded which). The chain recombines TRBV19 with TRBJ2-7, with a weak D call TRBD1 (5 bases). The CDR3 DNA reads as TGTGCCAGTAGGTCTGGAGTTGGGGCGTCCTACGAGCAGTACTTC. This gives the protein CASRSGVGASYEQYF. Filled out from reference TRBV19 and TRBJ2-7, the complete variable domain reads DGGITQSPKYLFRKEGQNVTLSCEQNLNHDAMYWYRQDPGQGLRLIYYSQIVNDFQKGDIAEGYSVSREKKESFPLTVTSAQKNPTAFYLCASRSGVGASYEQYFGPGTRLTVT.